A selection of T cell receptor beta chains follows, all from one sample in a study of blood T cell repertoires in COVID-19. Some clones are missing from TCRdb's copy, which holds only in-frame ones; the method was immunoSEQ multiplex PCR. Among 470,000 or so clones listed, about 89% were seen once. Input material: peripheral blood. These receptor sequences come from a woman in her thirties with acute or convalescent COVID-19. CDR3s include the opening cysteine and the closing phenylalanine or tryptophan. The D gene is left open where the match is weak. Clone size is stated in some rows and not others, as once, few, many or a class when expanded.

j_call clone_size v_call d_call cdr3_nt cdr3_aa
TRBJ2-5 . TRBV4-1 TRBD2 TGCGCCAGCAGCCAAGATTCGCCAGCGGGGGGGCGGGAGACCCAGTACTTC CASSQDSPAGGRETQYF
TRBJ1-6 . TRBV2 . TGTGCCAGCGACATAGGGGGGGGCCATAATTCACCCCTCCACTTT CASDIGGGHNSPLHF
TRBJ2-7 . TRBV6-7 . TGTGCCAACCCATGGGGTGCGGGGGCGGGCTCCTACGAGCAGTACTTC CANPWGAGAGSYEQYF
TRBJ2-5 . TRBV28 . TGTGCCAGCAGTTTAGGCGGGTCCGGGGAGACCCAGTACTTC CASSLGGSGETQYF
TRBJ1-1 . TRBV11-2 . TGTGCCAGCAGCTTCGGGGTCGGGGGGACTGAAGCTTTCTTT CASSFGVGGTEAFF
TRBJ2-3 . TRBV5-1 . TGCGCCAGCAGCTTGTACGGAAGGAGGGAAAGCACAGATACGCAGTATTTT CASSLYGRRESTDTQYF
TRBJ2-2 many TRBV9 TRBD2 TGTGCCAGCAGCGGCAGCCGACTAGCCGTCTACACCGGGGAGCTGTTTTTT CASSGSRLAVYTGELFF
TRBJ2-2 . TRBV19 . TGTGCCAGTAGTATGCTACAGGGAGGGACCGGGGAGCTGTTTTTT CASSMLQGGTGELFF
TRBJ1-3 . TRBV30 . TGTGCCTGGAGTGTTCGAGGGGGAAACACCATATATTTT CAWSVRGGNTIYF
TRBJ2-5 . TRBV4-2 . TGTGCCAGCAGCCAAAGACTGGGCCAAGAGACCCAGTACTTC CASSQRLGQETQYF
TRBJ1-6 . TRBV4-1 TRBD1 TGCGCCAGCAGCCAAGTCCGCGGGACAGGGGGTTCACCCCTCCACTTT CASSQVRGTGGSPLHF
TRBJ1-2 . TRBV29-1 TRBD1 TGCAGCGTGGCGACAGGGACCTATGGCTACACCTTC CSVATGTYGYTF
TRBJ1-1 . TRBV5-1 . TGCGCCAGCAGCTTGGCTGGGGGGTACACTGAAGCTTTCTTT CASSLAGGYTEAFF
TRBJ2-7 . TRBV7-2 . TGTGCCAGCAGCTTATCGTACGAGCAGTACTTC CASSLSYEQYF
TRBJ1-5 . TRBV7-3 . TGTGCCAGCAGCTTAGGGAGGGGAGGCCCTCATAGCAATCAGCCCCAGCATTTT CASSLGRGGPHSNQPQHF
TRBJ2-7 . TRBV3-1/TRBV3-2 . TGTGCCAGCAGTACGACAGAAATGGCTTACGAGCAGTACTTC CASSTTEMAYEQYF
TRBJ2-3 . TRBV24-1 . TGTGCCACCTCGGACGGGGGATTAACAGATACGCAGTATTTT CATSDGGLTDTQYF
TRBJ1-4 . TRBV6-5 TRBD1 TGTGCCAGCAAGATCGGGACAGGCCTCGAAAAACTGTTTTTT CASKIGTGLEKLFF
TRBJ2-6 . TRBV30 TRBD2 TGTGCCTGGAGGCTGCGGGGGGGTCTTTACTCTGGGGCCAACGTCCTGACTTTC CAWRLRGGLYSGANVLTF
TRBJ2-2 . TRBV3-1/TRBV3-2 TRBD2 TGTGCCAGCAGCCAAGATAGCGGACTAGCGGGTAGTAGGACCGGGGAGCTGTTTTTT CASSQDSGLAGSRTGELFF
TRBJ2-5 . TRBV7-9 . TGTGCCAGCAGCCCCTGGGACTCTCAAGAGACCCAGTACTTC CASSPWDSQETQYF
TRBJ1-6 . TRBV5-1 TRBD1 TGCGCCAGCAGCAAGGACAGGGTTAATTCACCCCTCCACTTT CASSKDRVNSPLHF
TRBJ2-2 . TRBV24-1 . TGTGCCACCAGTGATTCACAGGAGCTCGACACCGGGGAGCTGTTTTTT CATSDSQELDTGELFF
TRBJ2-5 . TRBV5-5 . TGTGCCAGCAGCCTTTTCCAGGGATTCCAAGAGACCCAGTACTTC CASSLFQGFQETQYF
TRBJ2-1 . TRBV12-5 . TGTGCTAGTGTCGCGGGGGCAAACCACAATGAGCAGTTCTTC CASVAGANHNEQFF
TRBJ2-4 . TRBV3-1/TRBV3-2 TRBD2 TGTGCCAGCAGCCAAGATCGGGCTAGCGGGTCCCACATTCAGTACTTC CASSQDRASGSHIQYF
TRBJ2-5 . TRBV9 TRBD1 TGTGCCAGCAGCGGTTCTGGGACAGCAGAGACCCAGTACTTC CASSGSGTAETQYF
TRBJ2-1 . TRBV2 TRBD2 TGTGCCAGCAGTAGGACTAGCGGGGGTTACAATGAGCAGTTCTTC CASSRTSGGYNEQFF
TRBJ2-1 . TRBV24-1 . TGTGCCACCAGTGTACAGGAGAATGAGCAGTTCTTC CATSVQENEQFF
TRBJ1-4 . TRBV11-2 TRBD1 TGTGCCAGCAGCACGACAGGGTCGAATGAAAAACTGTTTTTT CASSTTGSNEKLFF
TRBJ2-2 . TRBV11-1 . TGTGCCAGCAGCTTAGTACAGTCCGGGGAGCTGTTTTTT CASSLVQSGELFF
TRBJ2-7 . TRBV27 TRBD2 TGTGCCAGCAGTCCAAGGACTAGATTGATGTCCCACGAGCAGTACTTC CASSPRTRLMSHEQYF
TRBJ1-2 . TRBV5-4 TRBD1 TGTGCCAGCACGGGACAGTTAAACTATGGCTACACCTTC CASTGQLNYGYTF
TRBJ1-5 . TRBV28 TRBD1 TGTGCCAGCAGTTTCTACGTATACAGGGGGCGGAATCAGCCCCAGCATTTT CASSFYVYRGRNQPQHF
TRBJ2-3 . TRBV4-1 . TGCGCCAGCAGCCAGCGTCTAGATACGCAGTATTTT CASSQRLDTQYF
TRBJ2-1 . TRBV29-1 TRBD2 TGCAGCGTTGAGACTAGGACTAGGAATGAGCAGTTCTTC CSVETRTRNEQFF
TRBJ1-5 . TRBV7-2 TRBD1 TGTGCCAGCAGCTTCACAGGGGCTGGCAATCAGCCCCAGCATTTT CASSFTGAGNQPQHF
TRBJ1-1 . TRBV19 . TGTGCCAGGGGGAGGGACACTGAAGCTTTCTTT CARGRDTEAFF
TRBJ2-3 . TRBV5-1 . TGCGCCAGCAAAGAACCCGGGGGCACAGATACGCAGTATTTT CASKEPGGTDTQYF
TRBJ1-2 . TRBV5-4 . TGTGCCAGCAGCTCCCAGGAATACTATGGCTACACCTTC CASSSQEYYGYTF
TRBJ1-2 . TRBV28 . TGTGCCAGCAGTTTACCCAAACAGGGTTTCTATGGCTACACCTTC CASSLPKQGFYGYTF
TRBJ1-4 . TRBV12-5 . TGTGCTAGTGGTTGGGGACTACAGAGTAATGAAAAACTGTTTTTT CASGWGLQSNEKLFF
TRBJ2-7 . TRBV19 . TGTGCCAGTAGTATTGTGGGGACAACTTCCTACGAGCAGTACTTC CASSIVGTTSYEQYF
TRBJ1-1 few TRBV7-2 . TGTGCCAGCAGCTTAGCGCCGGCGGGGAACACTGAAGCTTTCTTT CASSLAPAGNTEAFF
TRBJ2-3 . TRBV3-1/TRBV3-2 TRBD2 TGTGCCAGCAGCCAAGACCGGCTAGCGGATAGCACAGATACGCAGTATTTT CASSQDRLADSTDTQYF